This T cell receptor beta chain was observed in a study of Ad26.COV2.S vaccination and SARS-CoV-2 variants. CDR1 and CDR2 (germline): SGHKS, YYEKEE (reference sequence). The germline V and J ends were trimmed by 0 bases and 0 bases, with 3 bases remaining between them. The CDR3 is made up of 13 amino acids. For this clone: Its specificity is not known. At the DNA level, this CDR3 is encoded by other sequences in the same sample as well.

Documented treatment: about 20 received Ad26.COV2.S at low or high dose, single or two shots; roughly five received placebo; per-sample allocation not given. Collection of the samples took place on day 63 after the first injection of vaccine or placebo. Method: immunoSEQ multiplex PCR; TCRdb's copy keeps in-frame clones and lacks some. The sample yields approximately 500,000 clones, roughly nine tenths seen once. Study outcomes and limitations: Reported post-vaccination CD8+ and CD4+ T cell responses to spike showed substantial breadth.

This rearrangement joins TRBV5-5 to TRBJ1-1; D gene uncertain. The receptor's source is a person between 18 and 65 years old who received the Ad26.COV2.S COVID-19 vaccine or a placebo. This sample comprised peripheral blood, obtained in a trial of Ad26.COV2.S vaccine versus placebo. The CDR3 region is CASSLDLNTEAFF. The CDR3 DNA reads TGTGCCAGCAGCTTGGACCTGAACACTGAAGCTTTCTTT.